The next 2 T cell receptor beta chains were all read from a single sample in a study of OX40 agonist ivuxolimab in advanced cancers. Profiling relied on immunoSEQ multiplex PCR, and the TCRdb table lists in-frame clones only, not all of them. The profile shows approximately 17,000 clones, about 80% of them singletons. Sample: CD4+ or CD8+ T cells sorted from blood, taken in a trial of the OX40 agonist ivuxolimab. The source is an adult with an advanced solid tumor such as melanoma, head and neck, liver or kidney cancer.

The chain combines TRBV13 with TRBJ2-6; a possible D gene is TRBD2 (5 bases). Trimming removed 5 bases from V and 1 base from J, with 18 bases in between. This CDR3 spans 18 amino acids. Germline loops: CDR1 PRHDT, CDR2 FYEKMQ (reference sequence). DNA for the CDR3: TGTGCCAGCAGCCATACCCTTGGGAGTGTTTCTGGGGCCAACGTCCTGACTTTC. This translates into CASSHTLGSVSGANVLTF.

The V and J genes are TRBV7-2 and TRBJ1-2; the match to TRBD1 covers 9 bases. Germline CDR1 reads SGHTA; CDR2 reads FQGNSA. Trimming cost V 5 bases and J 0 bases; bases outside gene matches: 7. The CDR3 is 16 amino acids. The CDR3 DNA is TGTGCCAGCAGCACCGGGTGGACAGGGGCTAACTATGGCTACACCTTC. Its protein product is CASSTGWTGANYGYTF.